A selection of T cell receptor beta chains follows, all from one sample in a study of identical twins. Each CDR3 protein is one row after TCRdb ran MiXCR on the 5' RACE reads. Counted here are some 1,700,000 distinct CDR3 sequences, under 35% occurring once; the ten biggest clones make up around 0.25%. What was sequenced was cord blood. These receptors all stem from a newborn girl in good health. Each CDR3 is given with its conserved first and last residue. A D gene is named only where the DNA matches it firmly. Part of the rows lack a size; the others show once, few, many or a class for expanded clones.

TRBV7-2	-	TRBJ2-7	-	CASSLGWVDPYEQYF	TGTGCCAGCAGCTTAGGGTGGGTAGACCCCTACGAGCAGTACTTC
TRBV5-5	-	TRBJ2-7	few	CASSLVDRLPSYEQYF	TGTGCCAGCAGCTTGGTTGACCGACTGCCATCCTACGAGCAGTACTTC
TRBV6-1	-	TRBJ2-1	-	CASSERGTPRGHEQFF	TGTGCCAGCAGTGAACGCGGGACTCCCCGGGGCCATGAGCAGTTCTTC
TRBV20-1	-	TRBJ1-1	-	CSAREAVNTEAFF	TGCAGTGCTAGAGAGGCGGTCAACACTGAAGCTTTCTTT
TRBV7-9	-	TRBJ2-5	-	CASSLGPLGFQETQYF	TGTGCCAGCAGCTTAGGACCCCTTGGCTTCCAAGAGACCCAGTACTTC
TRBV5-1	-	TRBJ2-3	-	CASAGTYRDTQYF	TGCGCCAGCGCCGGGACGTACCGGGATACGCAGTATTTT
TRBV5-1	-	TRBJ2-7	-	CASSLSSATNEQYF	TGCGCCAGCAGCTTGAGTAGCGCGACTAATGAGCAGTACTTC
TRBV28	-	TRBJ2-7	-	CASRTHREGGYEQYF	TGTGCCAGCAGGACCCACAGGGAGGGGGGCTACGAGCAGTACTTC
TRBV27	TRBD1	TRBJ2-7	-	CAAVGGQVHYEQYF	TGTGCCGCGGTGGGGGGACAGGTTCACTACGAGCAGTACTTC
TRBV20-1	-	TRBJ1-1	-	CSACDRNTEAFF	TGCAGTGCCTGTGATCGGAACACTGAAGCTTTCTTT
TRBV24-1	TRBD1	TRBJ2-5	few	CATSAYRGQETQYF	TGTGCCACCAGTGCCTACAGGGGGCAGGAGACCCAGTACTTC
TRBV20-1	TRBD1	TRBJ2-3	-	CSARLRTGATDTQYF	TGCAGTGCTAGGCTTAGGACAGGAGCCACAGATACGCAGTATTTT
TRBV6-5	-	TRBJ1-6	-	CASRLTGLSYNSPLHF	TGTGCCAGCAGGCTCACAGGGTTGTCCTATAATTCACCCCTCCACTTT
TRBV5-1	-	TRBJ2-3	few	CASSLGSWTATDTQYF	TGCGCCAGCAGCTTGGGATCTTGGACAGCGACAGATACGCAGTATTTT
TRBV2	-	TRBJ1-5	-	CASSPQTRSHQPQHF	TGTGCCAGCAGTCCACAAACGAGGAGCCATCAGCCCCAGCATTTT
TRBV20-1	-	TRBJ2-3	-	CSASKKDTQYF	TGCAGTGCATCGAAGAAAGATACGCAGTATTTT
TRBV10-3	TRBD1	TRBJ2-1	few	CAISERGTGVNEQFF	TGTGCCATCAGTGAAAGAGGGACAGGGGTCAATGAGCAGTTCTTC
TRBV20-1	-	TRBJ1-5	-	CSVTPVHSNQPQHF	TGCAGTGTCACCCCGGTACATAGCAATCAGCCCCAGCATTTT
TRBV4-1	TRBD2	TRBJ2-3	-	CASSQQTSLVTQYF	TGCGCCAGCAGCCAACAGACTAGCCTTGTTACGCAGTATTTT
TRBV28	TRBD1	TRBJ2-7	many	CASSLVGQGNYEQYF	TGTGCCAGCAGCTTAGTGGGACAGGGGAACTACGAGCAGTACTTC
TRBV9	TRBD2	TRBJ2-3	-	CASSASRLAGGSSTDTQYF	TGTGCCAGCAGCGCATCTCGTCTAGCGGGGGGGTCAAGCACAGATACGCAGTATTTT
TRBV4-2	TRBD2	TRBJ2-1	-	CASSQEGLFSGNNEQFF	TGTGCCAGCAGCCAAGAAGGCCTCTTTAGCGGGAACAATGAGCAGTTCTTC
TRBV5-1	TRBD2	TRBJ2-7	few	CASSLVLGTSGVTYEQYF	TGCGCCAGCAGCTTGGTATTAGGGACTAGCGGGGTCACCTACGAGCAGTACTTC
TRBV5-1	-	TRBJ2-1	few	CASSLRLTLGNEQFF	TGCGCCAGCAGCTTGAGGCTAACTTTAGGCAATGAGCAGTTCTTC
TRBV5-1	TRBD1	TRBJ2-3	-	CASSSGDRVGTDTQYF	TGCGCCAGCAGCTCCGGTGACAGGGTGGGCACAGATACGCAGTATTTT
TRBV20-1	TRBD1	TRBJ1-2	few	CSGEQGYYGYTF	TGCAGTGGGGAACAGGGGTACTATGGCTACACCTTC
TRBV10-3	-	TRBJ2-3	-	CAISEPPGAGWGDTQYF	TGTGCCATCAGTGAGCCGCCAGGGGCAGGGTGGGGAGATACGCAGTATTTT
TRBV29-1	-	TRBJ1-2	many	CSVEDPQVQPNYGYTF	TGCAGCGTTGAAGATCCCCAGGTCCAGCCTAACTATGGCTACACCTTC
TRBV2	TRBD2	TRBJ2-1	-	CASSERVAGASYNEQFF	TGTGCCAGCAGTGAAAGAGTAGCGGGAGCCTCCTACAATGAGCAGTTCTTC
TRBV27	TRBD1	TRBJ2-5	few	CASSFQGAREETQYF	TGTGCCAGCAGTTTCCAGGGGGCTAGGGAAGAGACCCAGTACTTC
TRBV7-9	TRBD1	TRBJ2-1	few	CASSTRDRPYNEQFF	TGTGCCAGCAGCACCCGGGACAGGCCCTACAATGAGCAGTTCTTC
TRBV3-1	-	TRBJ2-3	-	CASSQDPPLLSTDTQYF	TGTGCCAGCAGCCAAGACCCCCCCCTACTCAGCACAGATACGCAGTATTTT
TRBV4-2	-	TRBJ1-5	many	CASSQDGNQPQHF	TGTGCCAGCAGCCAAGATGGCAATCAGCCCCAGCATTTT
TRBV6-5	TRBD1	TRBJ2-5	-	CASSTPDRGWETQYF	TGTGCCAGCAGTACTCCGGACAGGGGGTGGGAGACCCAGTACTTC
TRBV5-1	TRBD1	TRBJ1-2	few	CASSGVDRKAHGYTF	TGCGCCAGCAGCGGAGTGGACAGGAAAGCCCATGGCTACACCTTC
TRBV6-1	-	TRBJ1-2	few	CASSEQGLNYGYTF	TGTGCCAGCAGTGAACAGGGACTAAACTATGGCTACACCTTC
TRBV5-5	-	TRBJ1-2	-	CASSLLHVIGGIRYYGYTF	TGTGCCAGCAGCTTGCTACACGTGATTGGGGGGATCCGATACTATGGCTACACCTTC
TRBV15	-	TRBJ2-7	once	CATSASSHEQYF	TGTGCCACCAGCGCCAGCTCCCACGAGCAGTACTTC
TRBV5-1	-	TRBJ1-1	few	CASNLTGPRVPTNTEAFF	TGCGCCAGCAACCTGACAGGCCCAAGGGTTCCCACGAACACTGAAGCTTTCTTT
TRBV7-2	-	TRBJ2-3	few	CASSPVWTSTDTQYF	TGTGCCAGCAGCCCCGTGTGGACTAGCACAGATACGCAGTATTTT
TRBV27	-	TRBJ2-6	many	CASSSLSGANVLTF	TGTGCCAGCAGTTCCCTCTCTGGGGCCAACGTCCTGACTTTC
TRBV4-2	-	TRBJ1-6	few	CASSPEGGQASSPLHF	TGTGCCAGCAGCCCAGAAGGAGGGCAGGCGAGTTCACCCCTCCACTTT
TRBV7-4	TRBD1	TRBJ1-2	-	CASSSNRGLHYGYTF	TGTGCCAGCAGCTCGAACAGGGGCTTGCACTATGGCTACACCTTC
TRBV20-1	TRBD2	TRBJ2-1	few	CSAVGTSGSKNEQFF	TGCAGTGCTGTCGGGACTAGCGGGAGTAAAAATGAGCAGTTCTTC
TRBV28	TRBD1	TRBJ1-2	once	CASSSGDRDYGYTF	TGTGCCAGCAGTTCGGGGGACAGGGACTATGGCTACACCTTC
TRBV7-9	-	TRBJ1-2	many	CASSLQGRPNYGYTF	TGTGCCAGCAGCTTACAGGGCAGGCCTAACTATGGCTACACCTTC
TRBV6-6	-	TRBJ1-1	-	CASSYSRGATEAFF	TGTGCCAGCAGTTACTCGAGGGGGGCCACTGAAGCTTTCTTT
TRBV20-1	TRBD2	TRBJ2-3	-	CSASSGTLGDTQYF	TGCAGTGCTAGTAGCGGGACGCTCGGAGATACGCAGTATTTT
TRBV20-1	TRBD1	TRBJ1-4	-	CSVPTGPNEKLFF	TGCAGTGTTCCGACAGGGCCTAATGAAAAACTGTTTTTT
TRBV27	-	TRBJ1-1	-	CASSPPRGNTEAFF	TGTGCCAGCAGCCCCCCCCGCGGAAACACTGAAGCTTTCTTT
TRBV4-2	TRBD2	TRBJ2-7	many	CASSRLAGGLDEQYF	TGTGCCAGCAGCCGTTTAGCGGGAGGGCTTGACGAGCAGTACTTC
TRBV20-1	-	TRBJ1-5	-	CSARAGGVGNSNQPQHF	TGCAGTGCTAGAGCGGGAGGGGTTGGAAATAGCAATCAGCCCCAGCATTTT
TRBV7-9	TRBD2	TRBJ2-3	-	CASSLGASGGSTDTQYF	TGTGCCAGCAGCTTAGGGGCTAGCGGGGGGAGCACAGATACGCAGTATTTT